Detailed here is one TCR beta chain. The sample comes from a study of blood T cell repertoires in COVID-19. Study-wide context: Both acute and convalescent COVID-19 samples were obtained from the United States, Italy and Spain. Sources were T cells, B-cell-depleted T cells, or PBMCs; the material itself was cDNA or gDNA.

V lost 6 bases, J lost 10 bases, and 9 bases stayed unmatched. This CDR3 contains 13 residues. Germline V gene data show CDR1 as LGHNT and CDR2 as FRNRAP. Using immunoSEQ multiplex PCR, the repertoire was profiled, and TCRdb retains in-frame clones only, with some absent. In the table there are roughly 250,000 clones, approximately 83% of which are singletons. This TCR was sampled from a human donor in a cohort sampled during active COVID-19. The J gene is TRBJ2-1, the V gene TRBV12-5; the match to TRBD2 covers 7 bases. Source material: peripheral blood. CDR3 DNA sequence: TGTGCTAGTGGCCTAGCGGCCGCGGGGGAGCAGTTCTTC. Its protein product is CASGLAAAGEQFF.